The next 29 T cell receptor beta chains were all read from a single sample in a study of blood T cell repertoires in COVID-19. Method: immunoSEQ multiplex PCR; TCRdb's copy keeps in-frame clones and lacks some. The sample carries a few hundred thousand clones, approximately 86% recorded once. Sequencing was carried out using peripheral blood. The receptors stem from a woman in her sixties or seventies with COVID-19, enrolled during active disease.

The chain has TRBV6-5 and TRBJ1-2; tentatively, D is TRBD1 (5 bases). V was clipped by 0 bases and J by 2 bases, with 13 bases between them. The germline V gene encodes CDR1 MNHEY and CDR2 SVGAGI. This CDR3 comprises 16 residues. CDR3: CASSYSTESWNYGYTF. The CDR3 bases are TGTGCCAGCAGTTACTCGACAGAAAGCTGGAACTATGGCTACACCTTC.

Only one count was recorded for this clone. The V gene is TRBV5-6, the J gene TRBJ1-2; maybe TRBD1 (6 bases). The CDR3 has 13 residues. The V gene's germline CDR1 is SGHDT and CDR2 YYEEEE. V was pared by 3 bases and J by 4 bases, with 10 bases between. The CDR3 DNA reads TGTGCCAGCAGCTCGGGACACTTCTATGGCTACACCTTC. This translates into CASSSGHFYGYTF.

The table lists this clone with a few counts. The chain uses TRBV10-2 and TRBJ1-6; TRBD1 aligns across 12 bases. The CDR3 spans 16 residues. V lost 5 bases and J lost 7; bases outside the gene matches: 6. Germline V gene lookup returns CDR1 WSHSY and CDR2 SAAADI. The DNA for the CDR3 is TGCGCCAGCAGTCCCGGGACAGGGGGCGCGAATTCACCCCTCCACTTT. It codes for CASSPGTGGANSPLHF.

J is TRBJ1-1 and V is TRBV11-2; possibly TRBD1 for D (6 bases). This CDR3 is built from 13 residues. Trimming took 4 bases from V and 1 from J, leaving 7 bases between them. CDR1 SGHAT and CDR2 FQNNGV come from the germline V gene. CDR3 amino acids: CASSSDRNTEAFF. The CDR3 DNA is TGTGCCAGCAGCTCGGACAGGAACACTGAAGCTTTCTTT.

The chain carries TRBV19 and TRBJ1-2; TRBD1 matches at 9 bases. The CDR3 totals 16 residues. Trimming took 6 bases from V and 5 from J; bases not matched to a gene: 13. Germline lookup yields CDR1 LNHDA and CDR2 SQIVND (reference sequence). The CDR3 here is CASRGTGGQGIYGYTF. CDR3 nucleotides: TGTGCCAGTAGAGGGACCGGAGGACAGGGGATTTATGGCTACACCTTC.

The genes are TRBV27 and TRBJ2-2; 12 bases are a match to TRBD2. Germline V gives CDR1 MNHEY, CDR2 SMNVEV (reference sequence). The CDR3 has 17 residues. Trimming took 6 bases from V and 0 from J; bases not matched to a gene: 5. This CDR3 reads CASSTTSGGPNTGELFF. DNA of the CDR3: TGTGCCAGCAGCACGACTAGCGGGGGACCGAACACCGGGGAGCTGTTTTTT.

This clone was seen only a few times. The V gene is TRBV2, the J gene TRBJ2-7, with 7 bases identical to TRBD1. The V and J ends lost 6 bases and 2 bases, in that order; junction bases with no gene match: 7. The CDR3 has 14 residues. Per the germline V gene, CDR1 is SNHLY and CDR2 is FYNNEI. The CDR3 DNA reads as TGTGCCAGCAGGCGGACAGGCGCTACCTACGAGCAGTACTTC. Its translation: CASRRTGATYEQYF. The full variable domain, rest sourced from reference TRBV2 and TRBJ2-7, is EPEVTQTPSHQVTQMGQEVILRCVPISNHLYFYWYRQILGQKVEFLVSFYNNEISEKSEIFDDQFSVERPDGSNFTLKIRSTKLEDSAMYFCASRRTGATYEQYFGPGTRLTVT.

In DNA form, the CDR3 reads TGTGCCATCTCCGGGACAGGAGGTGAAAAACTGTTTTTT. This gives the protein CAISGTGGEKLFF. The J gene is TRBJ1-4, the V gene TRBV3-1 (or the pseudogene TRBV3-2); 8 nucleotides align to TRBD1. Germline V gene data show CDR1 as LGHDT and CDR2 as YNNKEL (reference sequence). This CDR3 has 13 residues. Trimming at V came to 10 bases and at J to 7 bases, leaving 8 bases not matched to a gene.

This rearrangement joins TRBV7-2 to TRBJ1-3; no clear D. The CDR3 covers 15 residues. The V gene's germline CDR1 is SGHTA and CDR2 FQGNSA. Trimming stripped 0 bases from V and 2 bases from J, with 8 bases between. The CDR3 sequence is CASSLAGRTGNTIYF. The DNA of the CDR3 is TGTGCCAGCAGCTTAGCGGGCCGAACTGGAAACACCATATATTTT.

The chain has TRBV19 and TRBJ2-1, with 9 nucleotides matching TRBD2. The germline CDR1 and CDR2 sequences are LNHDA and SQIVND (reference sequence). The V gene end was trimmed by 5 bases and the J gene end by 2 bases; junction bases not matched to a gene: 4. The CDR3 contains 15 residues. The CDR3 here is CASSRGGVTYNEQFF. DNA of the CDR3: TGTGCCAGTAGTCGCGGGGGGGTTACCTACAATGAGCAGTTCTTC.

V and J are TRBV2 and TRBJ2-1; the match to TRBD2 covers 10 bases. Germline V gene lookup returns CDR1 SNHLY and CDR2 FYNNEI. The CDR3 loop spans 14 amino acids. V was clipped by 6 bases and J by 4 bases; unmatched bases: 3. CDR3 in DNA: TGTGCCAGCAGAGGGACTAGCGAGTACAATGAGCAGTTCTTC. Its protein is CASRGTSEYNEQFF.

V is TRBV5-1 and J is TRBJ2-7, with 9 bases identical to TRBD2. The CDR3 loop spans 17 amino acids. V lost 0 bases to trimming and J lost 2 bases; unmatched junction nucleotides: 9. Looked up from germline, CDR1 is SGHRS and CDR2 is YFSETQ. In DNA, the CDR3 is TGCGCCAGCAGCTTGGATGGCAGCGGGGGGCCTACCTACGAGCAGTACTTC. Encoded protein: CASSLDGSGGPTYEQYF.

The CDR3 DNA follows: TGTGCTAGTGGTTTCATCATCCCAGGGAAGTATGGCTACACCTTC. Translated: CASGFIIPGKYGYTF. The genes are TRBV12-5 and TRBJ1-2; tentative D call: TRBD1 (5 bases). With 3 bases removed from V and 5 bases from J, the gap between germline ends came to 16 bases. CDR1 and CDR2 from the germline V gene are LGHNT and FRNRAP. The CDR3 runs to 15 residues.

The V and J genes are TRBV7-9 and TRBJ1-1, with 8 bases identical to TRBD1. Unmatched junction bases numbered 8, after V lost 4 bases and J lost 7 bases. The CDR3 covers 14 residues. Germline V gives CDR1 SEHNR, CDR2 FQNEAQ (reference sequence). In DNA form, the CDR3 reads TGTGCCAGCAGCTCAGACAGGGGAGCCCTTGAAGCTTTCTTT. It translates to CASSSDRGALEAFF.

The rearrangement joins TRBV19 to TRBJ2-5; a weak D match, TRBD2 (6 bases). Trimming stripped 4 bases from V and 3 bases from J, with 9 bases between. From germline, CDR1 is LNHDA and CDR2 SQIVND (reference sequence). There are 13 residues in the CDR3. The CDR3 DNA reads as TGTGCCAGTAGTACGACTAGAGAAGAGACCCAGTACTTC. Its protein is CASSTTREETQYF. The full variable domain, rest sourced from reference TRBV19 and TRBJ2-5, is DGGITQSPKYLFRKEGQNVTLSCEQNLNHDAMYWYRQDPGQGLRLIYYSQIVNDFQKGDIAEGYSVSREKKESFPLTVTSAQKNPTAFYLCASSTTREETQYFGPGTRLLVL.

The chain links TRBV19 to TRBJ1-2; 7 bases are shared with TRBD1. Germline V gene lookup returns CDR1 LNHDA and CDR2 SQIVND (reference sequence). The CDR3 is 14 residues long. Trimming took 7 bases from V and 3 from J; bases not matched to a gene: 8. CDR3 sequence: CASNPTGTDYGYTF. CDR3 sequence (DNA): TGTGCCAGTAACCCGACAGGGACCGACTATGGCTACACCTTC.

This sequence joins TRBV10-1 and TRBJ2-7; 10 positions match TRBD1. Trimming took 4 bases from V and 3 from J; bases not matched to a gene: 6. The length of the CDR3 is 15 residues. The germline CDR1 and CDR2 sequences are WNHNN and SYGVQD (reference sequence). Written as DNA, the CDR3 is TGCGCCAGCAGTGTCCGAGGACAGGGGGTCTACGAGCAGTACTTC. Translating it yields CASSVRGQGVYEQYF.

The J gene is TRBJ1-6, the V gene TRBV30, with D perhaps matching TRBD1 (6 bases). The V gene lost 7 bases and the J gene lost 0 bases, with 10 bases spanning the gap. Per the germline V gene, CDR1 is GTSNPN and CDR2 is SVGIG (reference sequence). This CDR3 contains 14 residues. The CDR3 DNA is TGTGCCTCTCAGGGGAGCTCCTATAATTCACCCCTCCACTTT. Protein: CASQGSSYNSPLHF.

V gene TRBV5-1 combines with J gene TRBJ1-1; possible D gene TRBD1, 5 bases. Trimming cost V 0 bases and J 3 bases, with 9 bases left between them. The germline V gene encodes CDR1 SGHRS and CDR2 YFSETQ. This CDR3 has 14 residues. The CDR3 protein is CASSLVARDTEAFF. CDR3 DNA: TGCGCCAGCAGCTTGGTAGCCAGGGACACTGAAGCTTTCTTT.

This clone turned up a few times. V gene TRBV12-3 or TRBV12-4 combines with J gene TRBJ2-2; 7 bases align to TRBD1. The CDR3 loop spans 13 amino acids. Germline trimming cut 6 bases from V and 5 bases from J; bases unmatched to any gene: 3. CDR3: CASSWTGTGELFF. The CDR3 DNA reads as TGTGCCAGCAGCTGGACAGGTACCGGGGAGCTGTTTTTT.

V is TRBV7-3 and J is TRBJ2-3; possibly TRBD2 for D (6 bases). V was trimmed by 6 bases and J by 2 bases, leaving 15 bases between them. This CDR3 region has 15 residues. The germline V gene encodes CDR1 SGHTA and CDR2 FQGTGA. In DNA form, the CDR3 reads TGTGCCAGCAGTCCGATGGGACTTAACACAGATACGCAGTATTTT. Its protein is CASSPMGLNTDTQYF.

V and J are TRBV11-3 and TRBJ1-1; no definite D call. Germline CDR1 SGHNT, CDR2 YENEEA. The CDR3 extends over 14 amino acids. V was clipped by 2 bases and J by 3 bases, with 10 bases between them. CDR3 DNA sequence: TGTGCCAGCAGCTTAACCAATCAGGACACTGAAGCTTTCTTT. Amino acids: CASSLTNQDTEAFF.

This clone was counted once. V usage is TRBV11-2 and J usage is TRBJ2-3; D may be TRBD1 (6 bases). V lost 4 bases to trimming and J lost 5 bases, with 16 bases between them. Germline V gene lookup returns CDR1 SGHAT and CDR2 FQNNGV. The CDR3 runs to 15 residues. The CDR3 DNA is TGTGCCAGCAGCTCCCCTTTGAGGACAGAAGATACGCAGTATTTT. Its translation: CASSSPLRTEDTQYF. Together with reference TRBV11-2 and TRBJ2-3, the CDR3 gives the full variable domain: EAGVAQSPRYKIIEKRQSVAFWCNPISGHATLYWYQQILGQGPKLLIQFQNNGVVDDSQLPKDRFSAERLKGVDSTLKIQPAKLEDSAVYLCASSSPLRTEDTQYFGPGTRLTVL.

This chain links TRBV27 with TRBJ1-2, with D perhaps matching TRBD1 (5 bases). Trimming cost V 0 bases and J 2 bases, with 10 bases left between them. The CDR3 contains 15 residues. Germline loops: CDR1 MNHEY, CDR2 SMNVEV (reference sequence). In DNA form, the CDR3 reads TGTGCCAGCAGTTTATCAAGGACAAACAACTATGGCTACACCTTC. The encoded protein is CASSLSRTNNYGYTF.

The chain uses TRBV23-1 and TRBJ2-7; D might be TRBD2 (6 bases). TRBV23-1 is an ORF, and what it does is uncertain. This CDR3 spans 16 amino acids. V was pared by 6 bases and J by 6 bases, with 24 bases between. CDR3 region: CASSHPGRRAGGEQYF. The CDR3 DNA is TGCGCCAGCAGCCACCCCGGACGGAGGGCCGGGGGCGAGCAGTACTTC.

As to this clone: This sample includes further DNA sequences coding for the same CDR3. This rearrangement joins TRBV19 to TRBJ1-2; TRBD1 might be the D (5 bases). The CDR3 is made up of 13 amino acids. V was clipped by 3 bases and J by 2 bases, with 7 bases between them. CDR1 and CDR2 from the germline V gene are LNHDA and SQIVND (reference sequence). CDR3 in DNA: TGTGCCAGTAGTATCGGGGGGAACTATGGCTACACCTTC. It translates to CASSIGGNYGYTF.

This clone was recorded once. The genes are TRBV6-2 or TRBV6-3 and TRBJ2-3, with D perhaps matching TRBD2 (5 bases). Per germline, CDR1 MNHEY and CDR2 SVGEGT. Trimming left V 3 bases short and J 6 bases short, with 16 bases between. The CDR3 length is 15 residues. The CDR3 region is CASSYGRNRGDTQYF. CDR3 DNA sequence: TGTGCCAGCAGTTATGGTCGGAACCGAGGGGATACGCAGTATTTT.

The V and J genes are TRBV18 and TRBJ1-2, with 8 bases matching TRBD1. This CDR3 comprises 17 residues. The germline V gene encodes CDR1 KGHSH and CDR2 LQKENI. With V trimmed by 3 bases and J by 0 bases, 9 bases remained unmatched. In nucleotides, the CDR3 is TGTGCCAGCTCACCTTACACCGGACAGGGTACTAACTATGGCTACACCTTC. Its translation: CASSPYTGQGTNYGYTF. Variable domain in full (rest from reference TRBV18 and TRBJ1-2): NAGVMQNPRHLVRRRGQEARLRCSPMKGHSHVYWYRQLPEEGLKFMVYLQKENIIDESGMPKERFSAEFPKEGPSILRIQQVVRGDSAAYFCASSPYTGQGTNYGYTFGSGTRLTVV.

This clone was seen only a few times. The chain has TRBV6-2 or TRBV6-3 and TRBJ1-5; D gene ambiguous. Germline-derived CDR1 and CDR2 are MNHEY and SVGEGT. The germline V and J ends were trimmed by 5 bases and 6 bases, with 8 bases remaining between them. CDR3 length: 12 amino acids. As DNA, the CDR3 is TGTGCCAGCAGTCTAGAGGGTCAGCCCCAGCATTTT. Its translation is CASSLEGQPQHF.